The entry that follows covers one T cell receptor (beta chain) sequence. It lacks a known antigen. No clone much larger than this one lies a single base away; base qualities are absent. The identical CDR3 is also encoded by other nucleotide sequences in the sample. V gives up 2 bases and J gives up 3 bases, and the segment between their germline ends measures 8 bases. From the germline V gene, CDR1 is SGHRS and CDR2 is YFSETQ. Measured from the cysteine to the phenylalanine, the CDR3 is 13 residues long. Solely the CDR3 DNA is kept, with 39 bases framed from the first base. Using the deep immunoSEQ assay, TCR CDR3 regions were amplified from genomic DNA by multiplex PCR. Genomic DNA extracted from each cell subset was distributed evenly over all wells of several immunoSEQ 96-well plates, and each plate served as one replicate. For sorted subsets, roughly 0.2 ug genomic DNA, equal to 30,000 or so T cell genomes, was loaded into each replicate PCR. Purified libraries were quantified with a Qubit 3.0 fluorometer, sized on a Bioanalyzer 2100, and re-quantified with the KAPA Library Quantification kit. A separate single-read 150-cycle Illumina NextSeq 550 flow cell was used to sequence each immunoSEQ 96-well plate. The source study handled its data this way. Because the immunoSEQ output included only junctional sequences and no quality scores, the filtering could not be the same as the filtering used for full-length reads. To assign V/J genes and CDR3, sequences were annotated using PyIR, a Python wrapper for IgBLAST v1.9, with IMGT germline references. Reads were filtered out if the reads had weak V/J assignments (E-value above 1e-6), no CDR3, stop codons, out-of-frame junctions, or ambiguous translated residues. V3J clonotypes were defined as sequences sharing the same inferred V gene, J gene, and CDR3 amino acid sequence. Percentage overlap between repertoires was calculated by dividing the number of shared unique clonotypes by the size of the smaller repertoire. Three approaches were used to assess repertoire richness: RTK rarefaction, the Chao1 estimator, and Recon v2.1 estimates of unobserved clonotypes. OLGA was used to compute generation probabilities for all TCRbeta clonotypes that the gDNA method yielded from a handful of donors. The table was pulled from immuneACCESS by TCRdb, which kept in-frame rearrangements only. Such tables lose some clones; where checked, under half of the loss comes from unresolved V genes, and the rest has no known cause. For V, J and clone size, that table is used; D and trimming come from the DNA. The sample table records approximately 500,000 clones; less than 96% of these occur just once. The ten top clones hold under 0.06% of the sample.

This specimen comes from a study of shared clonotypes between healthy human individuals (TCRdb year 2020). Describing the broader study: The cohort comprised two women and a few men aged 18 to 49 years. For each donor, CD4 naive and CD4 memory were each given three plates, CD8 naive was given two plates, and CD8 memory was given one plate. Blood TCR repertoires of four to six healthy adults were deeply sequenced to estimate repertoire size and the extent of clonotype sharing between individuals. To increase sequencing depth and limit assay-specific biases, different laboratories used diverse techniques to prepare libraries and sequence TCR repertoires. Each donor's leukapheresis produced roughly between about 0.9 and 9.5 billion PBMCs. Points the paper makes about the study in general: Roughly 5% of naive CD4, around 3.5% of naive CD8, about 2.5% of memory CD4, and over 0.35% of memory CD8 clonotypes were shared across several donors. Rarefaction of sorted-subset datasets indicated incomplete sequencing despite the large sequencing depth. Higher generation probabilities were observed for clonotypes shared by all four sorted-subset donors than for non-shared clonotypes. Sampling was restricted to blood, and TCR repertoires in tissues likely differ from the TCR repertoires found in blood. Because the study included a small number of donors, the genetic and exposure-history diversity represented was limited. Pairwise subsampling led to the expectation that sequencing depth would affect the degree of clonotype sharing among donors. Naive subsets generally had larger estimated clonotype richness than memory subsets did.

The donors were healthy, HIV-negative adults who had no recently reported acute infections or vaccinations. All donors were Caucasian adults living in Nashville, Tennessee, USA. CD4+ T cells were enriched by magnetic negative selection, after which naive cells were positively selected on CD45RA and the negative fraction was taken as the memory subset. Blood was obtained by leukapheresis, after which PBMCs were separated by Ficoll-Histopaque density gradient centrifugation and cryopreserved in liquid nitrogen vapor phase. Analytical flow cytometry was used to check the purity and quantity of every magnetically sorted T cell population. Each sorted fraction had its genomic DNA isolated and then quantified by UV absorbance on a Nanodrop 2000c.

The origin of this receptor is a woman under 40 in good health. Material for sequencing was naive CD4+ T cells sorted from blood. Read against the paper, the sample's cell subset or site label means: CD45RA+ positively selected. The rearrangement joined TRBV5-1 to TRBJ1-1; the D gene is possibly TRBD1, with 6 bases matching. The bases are TGCGCCAGCAGCTTACAGGGAGACACTGAAGCTTTCTTT. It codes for CASSLQGDTEAFF.